The present TCR beta chain was sequenced within a study of post-analysis software for immune sequencing data. In the study overall: Patients with relapsing-remitting, secondary progressive and progressive-relapsing multiple sclerosis courses were all represented.

Trimming removed 1 base from V and 2 bases from J; junction bases left unmatched: 8. Germline assignment: CDR1 SGHTA and CDR2 FQGNSA. The CDR3 runs to 18 residues. Notes on this clonotype: Its target is not known.

Researchers reported that TCR beta cDNA libraries carried unique molecular identifiers. Each CDR3 protein is one row after TCRdb ran MiXCR on the PCR reads. This sample carries some 190,000 distinct CDR3 sequences, about 30% of them seen once, and the ten largest clones take roughly 3.4%. Study-wide results and caveats: Multiple sclerosis was associated with a significant reduction in normalized Chao1 diversity relative to controls. Five TRBV segments, TRBV5-6, TRBV5-1 and TRBV20-1 among them, were found more frequent in patients than controls.

The sample taken for sequencing was blood. This sequence was found in a girl aged 2 to 17 with multiple sclerosis. V gene TRBV7-2 combines with J gene TRBJ2-5; TRBD2 matches 12 bases. The CDR3 DNA is TGTGCCAGCAGCTTAGGGGGTCTAGCGGGAGGGTTACAAGAGACCCAGTACTTC. Translated, it gives CASSLGGLAGGLQETQYF.